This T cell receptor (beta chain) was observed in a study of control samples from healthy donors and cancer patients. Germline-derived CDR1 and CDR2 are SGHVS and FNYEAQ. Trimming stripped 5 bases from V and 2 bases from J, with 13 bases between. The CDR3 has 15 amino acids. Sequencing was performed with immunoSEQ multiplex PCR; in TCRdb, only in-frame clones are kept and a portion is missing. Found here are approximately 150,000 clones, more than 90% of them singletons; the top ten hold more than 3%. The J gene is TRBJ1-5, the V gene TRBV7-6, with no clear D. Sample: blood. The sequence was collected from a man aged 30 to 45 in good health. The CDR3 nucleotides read TGTGCCAGCAGCCCTGGACTCCTAGGCAATCAGCCCCAGCATTTT. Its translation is CASSPGLLGNQPQHF.